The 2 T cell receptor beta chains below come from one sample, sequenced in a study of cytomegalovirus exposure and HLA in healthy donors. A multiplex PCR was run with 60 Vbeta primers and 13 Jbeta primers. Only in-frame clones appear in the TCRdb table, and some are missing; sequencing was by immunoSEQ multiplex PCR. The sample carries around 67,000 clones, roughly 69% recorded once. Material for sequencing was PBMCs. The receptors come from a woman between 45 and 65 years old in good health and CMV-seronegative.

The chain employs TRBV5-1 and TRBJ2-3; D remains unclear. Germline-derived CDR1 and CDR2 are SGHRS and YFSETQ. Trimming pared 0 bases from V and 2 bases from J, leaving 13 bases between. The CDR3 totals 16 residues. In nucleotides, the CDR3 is TGCGCCAGCAGCTTGGACCCTAGTCGAGCCACAGATACGCAGTATTTT. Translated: CASSLDPSRATDTQYF.

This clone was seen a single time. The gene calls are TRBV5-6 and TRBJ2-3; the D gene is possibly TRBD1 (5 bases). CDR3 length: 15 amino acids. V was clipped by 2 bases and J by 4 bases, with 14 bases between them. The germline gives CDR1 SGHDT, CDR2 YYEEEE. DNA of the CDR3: TGTGCCAGCAGCTTTGGCCCGCAGGGCTCAGATACGCAGTATTTT. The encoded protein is CASSFGPQGSDTQYF.